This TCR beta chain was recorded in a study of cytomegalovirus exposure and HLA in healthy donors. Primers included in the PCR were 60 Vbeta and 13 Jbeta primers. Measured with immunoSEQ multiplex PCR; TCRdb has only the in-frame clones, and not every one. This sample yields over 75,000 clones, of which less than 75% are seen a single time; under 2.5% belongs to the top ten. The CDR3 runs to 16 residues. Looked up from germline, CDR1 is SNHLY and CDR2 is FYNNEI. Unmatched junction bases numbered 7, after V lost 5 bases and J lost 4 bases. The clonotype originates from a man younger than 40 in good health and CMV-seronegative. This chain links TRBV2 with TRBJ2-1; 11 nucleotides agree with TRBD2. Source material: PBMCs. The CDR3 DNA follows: TGTGCCAGCAGTTACATAGCGGGAGGGCCGTACAATGAGCAGTTCTTC. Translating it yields CASSYIAGGPYNEQFF.